A single TCR beta chain is shown here with its context. The antigen remains undetermined. Cultured CD4+ T-cell DNA underwent Oncomine TCR Beta short-read sequencing. Genomic DNA was drawn out of CD4+ T cells grown in culture. One entry per CDR3 protein, called by TCRdb with MiXCR from the PCR reads. The sample has roughly 9,100 distinct CDR3 sequences, 30% to 35% seen once. This entry is derived from a study of vaccination and CD4 T cells after COVID-19. The wider study: Overlapping SARS-CoV-2, HCoV-NL63, HCoV-OC43 and HCoV-229E spike peptides stimulated the cells.

The study's findings and limits: There were relatively few convalescent patients studied, and there were no early post-infection timepoints.

As for treatment: roughly nine-day PBMC culture with coronavirus spike peptide pools or control peptides (ViraFEST assay). One should note that the unexposed donor's CD4+ T cells were collected before the COVID-19 pandemic (2011-2018). The sequenced material came from CD4+ T cells from blood, cultured in vitro. This TCR derives from a human donor in good health.

CDR3 residues: CAINPGTGAGNTEAFF. The DNA for the CDR3 is TGTGCCATCAATCCCGGGACAGGGGCAGGGAACACTGAAGCTTTCTTT. The rearrangement uses TRBV10-3 and TRBJ1-1; TRBD1 matches at 10 bases. V trimming: 7 bases; J trimming: 1 base; junction bases outside the gene matches: 9. This CDR3 spans 16 amino acids. Germline V lookup: CDR1 ENHRY, CDR2 SYGVKD.